What follows are 22 T cell receptor beta chains derived from one specimen sequenced in a study. TCRdb recomputed calls from the RT-PCR reads with MiXCR, one row per CDR3 protein. The sample includes almost 700,000 distinct CDR3 sequences, 14% of them seen just once. The sample consisted of memory CD4+ T cells from blood. These receptors were collected from a female donor in good health, serving as a healthy control.

The chain couples TRBV7-3 to TRBJ1-2; possibly TRBD1 for D (6 bases). Per the germline V gene, CDR1 is SGHTA and CDR2 is FQGTGA. Trimming pared 4 bases from V and 2 bases from J, leaving 14 bases between. The CDR3 runs 15 residues. The CDR3: CASSSGQPRNYGYTF. The CDR3 region has the DNA TGTGCCAGCAGCTCAGGACAGCCAAGAAACTATGGCTACACCTTC.

This chain uses TRBV11-1 with TRBJ2-2; TRBD2 matches 10 bases. Trimming took 2 bases from V and 1 from J; bases not matched to a gene: 4. The CDR3 is 17 residues long. Germline V lookup: CDR1 SGHAT, CDR2 FQDESV (reference sequence). CDR3 sequence reads: CASSLRAGGVNTGELFF. The CDR3, as DNA: TGTGCCAGCAGCTTACGAGCGGGAGGGGTGAACACCGGGGAGCTGTTTTTT.

V usage is TRBV4-3 and J usage is TRBJ2-7, with 14 bases fitting TRBD2. After removal of 4 bases from V and 1 base from J, the junction contained 9 bases not matched to a gene. Germline loops: CDR1 LGHNA, CDR2 YSLEER. The CDR3 loop spans 18 amino acids. The DNA of the CDR3 is TGCGCCAGCAGCCCTGGACTAGCGGGGGGACAGACGTCCTACGAGCAGTACTTC. Translating gives CASSPGLAGGQTSYEQYF.

This clonotype was counted at least ten times. V gene TRBV4-1 combines with J gene TRBJ2-5; TRBD2 matches at 8 bases. V lost 1 base and J lost 5; bases outside the gene matches: 6. This CDR3 has 15 residues. CDR1 is MGHRA and CDR2 is YSYEKL in the germline V gene. This CDR3 is CASSQGAGERETQYF. Here the CDR3 DNA reads TGCGCCAGCAGCCAAGGAGCGGGAGAACGGGAGACCCAGTACTTC.

This clonotype was counted ten times or more. The rearrangement joins TRBV4-3 to TRBJ2-1, with D possibly matching TRBD1 (6 bases). This CDR3 spans 15 amino acids. V lost 1 base, J lost 5 bases, and 12 bases lay in between. The germline V gene encodes CDR1 LGHNA and CDR2 YSLEER. This chain's CDR3 is CASSQAFRQDNEQFF. CDR3 nucleotide sequence: TGCGCCAGCAGCCAAGCCTTCCGACAGGACAATGAGCAGTTCTTC.

J is TRBJ2-7 and V is TRBV7-2; TRBD2 might be the D (6 bases). Germline values: CDR1 SGHTA, CDR2 FQGNSA. CDR3 length: 15 amino acids. With 0 bases removed from V and 0 bases from J, the gap between germline ends came to 9 bases. This CDR3 is CASSLAGDFSYEQYF. As DNA, the CDR3 is TGTGCCAGCAGCTTAGCGGGGGACTTCTCCTACGAGCAGTACTTC.

This clonotype was seen only a few times. This chain joins TRBV6-2 or TRBV6-3 and TRBJ2-1; D might be TRBD1 (5 bases). The CDR3 contains 13 residues. V was trimmed by 10 bases and J by 0 bases, leaving 10 bases between them. Germline assignment: CDR1 MNHEY and CDR2 SVGEGT. CDR3 sequence reads: CATRQISYNEQFF. CDR3 DNA: TGTGCCACTAGACAGATCTCCTACAATGAGCAGTTCTTC.

This clonotype was counted a few times. The V call is TRBV5-1, the J call TRBJ2-1; D tentatively reads TRBD1 or TRBD2 (5 bases each). V was pared by 2 bases and J by 12 bases, with 9 bases between. CDR3 length: 11 amino acids. CDR1 and CDR2 from the germline V gene are SGHRS and YFSETQ. CDR3 residues: CASSFRDAQFF. The DNA for the CDR3 is TGCGCCAGCAGCTTCCGGGACGCGCAGTTCTTC.

Many counts were recorded for this clonotype. The V call is TRBV20-1, the J call TRBJ1-2; weak D call: TRBD1 (5 bases). This CDR3 has 14 amino acids. The germline CDR1 and CDR2 sequences are DFQATT and SNEGSKA (reference sequence). V was cut by 3 bases and J by 2 bases, with 13 bases left in between. This chain's CDR3 is CSARRAGTNYGYTF. CDR3 nucleotide sequence: TGCAGTGCTAGGAGGGCCGGGACGAACTATGGCTACACCTTC.

As concerns this clonotype: This sequence may be a read error, since a much larger clone differs from it by one base. This chain links TRBV20-1 with TRBJ2-7; D is possibly TRBD1 (6 bases). CDR1 and CDR2 (germline): DFQATT, SNEGSKA (reference sequence). V shed 2 bases and J shed 8 bases, with 16 bases lying between them. The CDR3 has 13 residues. This CDR3 reads CSARTGTWVKQYF. Here the CDR3 DNA reads TGCAGTGCTAGAACCGGGACATGGGTTAAGCAGTACTTC.

This clonotype came up once. A much more abundant neighbour one base away suggests this may be a read error. The chain combines TRBV7-3 with TRBJ2-2, with TRBD1 matching over 8 bases. The CDR3 totals 14 residues. The germline V gene encodes CDR1 SGHTA and CDR2 FQGTGA. CDR3 in DNA: TGTGTCAGCAGCTCACAGGGGGATACCGGGGAGCTGTTTTTT. Amino acids: CVSSSQGDTGELFF.

A few counts support this clonotype. This rearrangement joins TRBV20-1 to TRBJ2-1; 10 positions agree with TRBD2. This CDR3 is 16 amino acids long. Germline CDR1 and CDR2: DFQATT and SNEGSKA (reference sequence). V gave up 2 bases and J gave up 1 base; unmatched junction bases: 5. The CDR3 spells CSARNPSGRSYNEQFF. The DNA of the CDR3 is TGCAGTGCTAGAAATCCTAGCGGGAGATCCTACAATGAGCAGTTCTTC.

This clonotype was seen only a few times. The J gene is TRBJ2-3, the V gene TRBV18, with 7 bases aligning to TRBD1. V was clipped by 6 bases and J by 6 bases; unmatched bases: 12. Per the germline V gene, CDR1 is KGHSH and CDR2 is LQKENI. CDR3 length: 15 amino acids. CDR3 region: CASSPLGQEGDTQYF. The CDR3 region has the DNA TGTGCCAGCTCCCCCCTCGGACAGGAAGGCGATACGCAGTATTTT.

The chain combines TRBV7-2 with TRBJ2-7; D not certain. Germline CDR1 and CDR2: SGHTA and FQGNSA. The CDR3 runs to 14 residues. V lost 6 bases, J lost 7 bases, and 19 bases lay in between. The CDR3 spells CASSEITGEGEQYF. The CDR3 DNA reads as TGTGCCAGCAGTGAAATCACGGGTGAAGGGGAGCAGTACTTC.

This clonotype was found a few times. The rearrangement uses TRBV27 and TRBJ1-1; D unclear. Germline CDR1 and CDR2: MNHEY and SMNVEV (reference sequence). The CDR3 is 14 amino acids. The V end was cut by 5 bases, the J end by 5 bases, with 15 bases between. The CDR3 coding sequence is TGTGCCAGCAGTCCCCGGGGAGTTTGGACTGAAGCTTTCTTT. This codes for CASSPRGVWTEAFF.

A few counts support this clonotype. V usage is TRBV5-1 and J usage is TRBJ1-2; 8 bases are shared with TRBD1. This CDR3 comprises 13 residues. Germline lookup yields CDR1 SGHRS and CDR2 YFSETQ. V dropped 6 bases and J dropped 4; count of bases not matched to a gene: 5. The CDR3 sequence: CASNAGGLYGYTF. DNA of the CDR3: TGCGCCAGCAACGCAGGGGGCCTCTATGGCTACACCTTC.

The sample holds a few counts of this clonotype. The rearrangement links TRBV20-1 to TRBJ2-7, with 9 bases fitting TRBD1. Looked up from germline, CDR1 is DFQATT and CDR2 is SNEGSKA (reference sequence). CDR3 length equals 16 residues. Trimming removed 5 bases from V and 6 bases from J; junction bases left unmatched: 17. This CDR3 is CSASSPGTGTGGEQYF. CDR3 in DNA: TGCAGTGCTTCAAGTCCCGGGACAGGGACCGGGGGCGAGCAGTACTTC.

This clonotype was observed many times. This chain joins TRBV4-2 and TRBJ2-1; no reliable D call. The germline CDR1 and CDR2 sequences are LGHNA and YNFKEQ. This CDR3 is built from 16 residues. V was clipped by 1 base and J by 0 bases, with 10 bases between them. The CDR3 region has the DNA TGTGCCAGCAGCCAAGTTTTGGCGAGCTCCTACAATGAGCAGTTCTTC. Translated: CASSQVLASSYNEQFF.

This clonotype occurred once. The CDR3 DNA reads TGTGCCAGCATTTTTTTCCTCGCGGGGCTCAATGAGCAGTTCTTC. It codes for CASIFFLAGLNEQFF. The V gene is TRBV27, the J gene TRBJ2-1; D possibly corresponds to TRBD2 (6 bases). This CDR3 region has 15 residues. Germline V gives CDR1 MNHEY, CDR2 SMNVEV (reference sequence). The V end was cut by 7 bases, the J end by 6 bases, with 19 bases between.

The J gene is TRBJ1-2, the V gene TRBV7-2, with 8 positions matching TRBD1. The CDR3 length is 15 residues. Germline CDR1 is SGHTA and CDR2 is FQGNSA. The V and J ends lost 4 bases and 3 bases, in that order; junction bases with no gene match: 7. Written as DNA, the CDR3 is TGTGCCAGCAGCTACTCAGGGGGCGTCGACTATGGCTACACCTTC. Translating gives CASSYSGGVDYGYTF.

V gene TRBV5-1 combines with J gene TRBJ2-5; possibly TRBD1 or TRBD2 for D (5 bases each). The germline V and J ends were trimmed by 0 bases and 4 bases, with 16 bases remaining between them. CDR1 SGHRS and CDR2 YFSETQ come from the germline V gene. The CDR3 length is 16 residues. CDR3 coding DNA: TGCGCCAGCAGCTTGGGGGCACAGGCTGAGGGAGAGACCCAGTACTTC. This sequence encodes CASSLGAQAEGETQYF.

The V gene is TRBV7-8, the J gene TRBJ2-2, with D perhaps being TRBD1 or TRBD2 (6 bases each). With 0 bases removed from V and 3 bases from J, the gap between germline ends came to 11 bases. Germline values: CDR1 SGHVS, CDR2 FQNEAQ. The CDR3 totals 16 residues. The CDR3 coding sequence is TGTGCCAGCAGCTTAGCGGGGGGCACGTACACCGGGGAGCTGTTTTTT. Protein: CASSLAGGTYTGELFF.